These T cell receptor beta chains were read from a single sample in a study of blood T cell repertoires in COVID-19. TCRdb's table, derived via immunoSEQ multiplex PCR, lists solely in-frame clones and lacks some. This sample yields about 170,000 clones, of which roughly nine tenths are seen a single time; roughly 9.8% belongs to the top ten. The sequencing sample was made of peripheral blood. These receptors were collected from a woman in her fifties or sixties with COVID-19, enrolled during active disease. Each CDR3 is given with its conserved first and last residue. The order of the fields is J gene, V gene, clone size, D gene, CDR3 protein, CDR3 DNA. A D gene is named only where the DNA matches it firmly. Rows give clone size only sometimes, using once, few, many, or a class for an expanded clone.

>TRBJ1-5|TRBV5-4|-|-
CASSLPGQPQHF
TGTGCCAGCAGCCTTCCCGGTCAGCCCCAGCATTTT
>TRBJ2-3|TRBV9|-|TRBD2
CASRRLAGGDTQYF
TGTGCCAGCAGGCGTTTGGCGGGAGGAGATACGCAGTATTTT
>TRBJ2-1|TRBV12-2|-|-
CASRLGSNEQFF
TGTGCAAGTCGCTTAGGTAGCAATGAGCAGTTCTTC
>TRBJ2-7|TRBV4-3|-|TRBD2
CASSPGLDIIYEQYF
TGCGCCAGCAGCCCAGGACTAGACATAATCTACGAGCAGTACTTC
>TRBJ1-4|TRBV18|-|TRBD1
CASSRTGENEKLFF
TGTGCCAGCTCACGGACAGGGGAAAATGAAAAACTGTTTTTT
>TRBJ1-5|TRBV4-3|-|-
CASSQDFWGHLNQPQHF
TGCGCCAGCAGCCAAGATTTTTGGGGACACTTAAATCAGCCCCAGCATTTT
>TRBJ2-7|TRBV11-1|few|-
CASSPDLPSYEQYF
TGTGCCAGCAGCCCGGACTTACCCTCCTACGAGCAGTACTTC
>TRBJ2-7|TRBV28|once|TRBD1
CASSLGTGGHEQYF
TGTGCCAGCAGTTTGGGGACAGGGGGGCACGAGCAGTACTTC
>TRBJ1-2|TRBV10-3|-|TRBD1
CAIRSEGQGSYGYTF
TGTGCCATCAGAAGCGAGGGACAGGGGTCCTATGGCTACACCTTC
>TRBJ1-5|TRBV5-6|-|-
CASSLLGGDQPQHF
TGTGCCAGCAGCTTGTTGGGTGGAGATCAGCCCCAGCATTTT
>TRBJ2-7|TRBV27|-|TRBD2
CASSYLIGTSGPYEQYF
TGTGCCAGCAGTTACCTAATCGGGACTAGCGGCCCCTACGAGCAGTACTTC
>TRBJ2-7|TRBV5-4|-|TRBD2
CASSLLAGASDEQYF
TGTGCCAGCAGCCTCTTAGCGGGAGCAAGCGACGAGCAGTACTTC
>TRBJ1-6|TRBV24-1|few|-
CATSKGGGSPLHF
TGTGCCACCAGTAAGGGGGGAGGGTCACCCCTCCACTTT
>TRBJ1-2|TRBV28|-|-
CASGSGNYYGYTF
TGTGCCAGCGGTTCAGGGAACTACTATGGCTACACCTTT
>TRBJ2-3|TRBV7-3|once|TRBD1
CASSPTGGSDTQYF
TGTGCCAGCAGCCCGACAGGGGGTTCAGATACGCAGTATTTT
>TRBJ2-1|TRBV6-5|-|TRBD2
CASRVAPGLANEQFF
TGTGCCAGCAGGGTTGCTCCGGGACTAGCCAATGAGCAGTTCTTC
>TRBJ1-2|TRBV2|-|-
CASSSTGKRGYTF
TGTGCCAGCAGTTCAACAGGGAAGCGCGGCTACACCTTC
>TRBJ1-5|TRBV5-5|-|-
CASSLATIGGNQPQHF
TGTGCCAGCAGCTTGGCGACTATAGGCGGCAATCAGCCCCAGCATTTT
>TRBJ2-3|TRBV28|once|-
CASSLAGAGDTQYF
TGTGCCAGCAGTTTGGCAGGGGCAGGGGATACGCAGTATTTT
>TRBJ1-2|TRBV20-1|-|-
CSARRARGYTF
TGCAGTGCTAGGAGGGCTAGGGGCTACACCTTC
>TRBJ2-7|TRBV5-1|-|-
CASSLAAGVGYEQYF
TGCGCCAGCAGCTTGGCCGCAGGGGTGGGGTACGAGCAGTACTTC
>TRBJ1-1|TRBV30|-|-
CAWSVQDEAFF
TGTGCCTGGAGTGTACAGGATGAAGCTTTCTTT
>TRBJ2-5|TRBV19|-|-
CASSIPRAETQYF
TGTGCCAGTAGTATACCCAGGGCGGAGACCCAGTACTTC
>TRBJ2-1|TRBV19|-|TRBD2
CASRNSAGGSYNEQFF
TGTGCCAGTAGGAACTCAGCGGGAGGTTCCTACAATGAGCAGTTCTTC
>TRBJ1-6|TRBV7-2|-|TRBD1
CASSLATGFNSPLHF
TGTGCCAGCAGCTTAGCGACAGGGTTCAATTCACCCCTCCACTTT
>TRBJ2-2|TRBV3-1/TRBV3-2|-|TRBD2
CASSQDNLPGLAGAVTGELFF
TGTGCCAGCAGCCAAGATAATCTACCGGGACTAGCGGGAGCGGTCACCGGGGAGCTGTTTTTT
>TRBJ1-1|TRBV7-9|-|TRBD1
CASSSTGTAEAFF
TGTGCCAGCAGCTCCACAGGGACAGCAGAAGCTTTCTTT
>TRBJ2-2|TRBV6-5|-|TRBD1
CASSSDRGSTGELFF
TGTGCCAGCAGCTCCGACAGGGGGTCCACCGGGGAGCTGTTTTTT
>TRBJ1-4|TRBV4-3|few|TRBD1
CASSSQGGNNEKLFF
TGCGCCAGCAGCAGCCAAGGGGGCAATAATGAAAAACTGTTTTTT
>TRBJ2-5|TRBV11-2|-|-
CASSHDREAGVGLETQYF
TGTGCCAGCAGCCATGACAGGGAAGCGGGAGTGGGTTTAGAGACCCAGTACTTC
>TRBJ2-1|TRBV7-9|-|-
CASSSPVAVYNEQFF
TGTGCCAGCAGCTCCCCCGTAGCGGTTTACAATGAGCAGTTCTTC
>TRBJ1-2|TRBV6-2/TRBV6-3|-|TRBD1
CASSWPGTGPYGYTF
TGTGCCAGCAGCTGGCCCGGGACAGGGCCATATGGCTACACCTTC
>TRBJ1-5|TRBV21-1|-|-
CASRNWGRNQPQHF
TGTGCCAGTAGAAACTGGGGCCGCAATCAGCCCCAGCATTTT
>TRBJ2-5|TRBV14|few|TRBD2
CASSQEGLADYQETQYF
TGTGCCAGCAGCCAAGAGGGACTAGCCGATTACCAAGAGACCCAGTACTTC
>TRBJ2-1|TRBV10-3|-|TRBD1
CAISSRGGLDNEQFF
TGTGCCATCAGCTCCCGAGGGGGCCTGGACAATGAGCAGTTCTTC
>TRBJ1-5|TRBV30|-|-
CAWSKGASNQPQHF
TGTGCCTGGAGTAAAGGGGCAAGCAATCAGCCCCAGCATTTT
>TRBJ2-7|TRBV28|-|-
CASQEPETNYEQYF
TGTGCCAGTCAGGAACCAGAGACAAATTACGAGCAGTACTTC
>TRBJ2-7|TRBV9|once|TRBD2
CASSVGLAGWAEQYF
TGTGCCAGCAGCGTAGGTTTAGCGGGATGGGCCGAGCAGTACTTC
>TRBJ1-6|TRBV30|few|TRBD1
CAWRQGPNSPLHF
TGTGCCTGGCGACAGGGACCTAATTCACCCCTCCACTTT
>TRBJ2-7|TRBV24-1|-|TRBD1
CATGGTGIGEQYF
TGTGCCACCGGCGGGACAGGAATTGGCGAGCAGTACTTC
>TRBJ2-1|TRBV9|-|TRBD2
CASSVASGNYNEQFF
TGTGCCAGCAGCGTCGCGAGCGGGAACTACAATGAGCAGTTCTTC
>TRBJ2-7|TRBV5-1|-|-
CASWGGAGRGSYEQYF
TGCGCCAGCTGGGGCGGGGCGGGAAGGGGATCCTACGAGCAGTACTTC
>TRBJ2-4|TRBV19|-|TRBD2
CASSPGLAGGYIQYF
TGTGCCAGTAGTCCGGGACTAGCGGGAGGATACATTCAGTACTTC
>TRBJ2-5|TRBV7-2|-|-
CASSLALAGAEETQYF
TGTGCCAGCAGCTTAGCGCTGGCGGGGGCAGAAGAGACCCAGTACTTC
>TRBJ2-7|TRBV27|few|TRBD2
CASSPGLAGQTYEQYF
TGTGCCAGCAGTCCCGGTCTAGCGGGACAAACCTACGAGCAGTACTTC
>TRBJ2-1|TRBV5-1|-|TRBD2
CASSWSSGSNEQFF
TGCGCCAGCAGCTGGAGTAGCGGGAGTAATGAGCAGTTCTTC
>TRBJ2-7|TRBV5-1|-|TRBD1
CASSWTGTGDYEQYF
TGCGCCAGCAGCTGGACCGGGACAGGGGACTACGAGCAGTACTTC
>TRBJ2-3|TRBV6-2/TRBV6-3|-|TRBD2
CASSYLWLGLAGTTDTQYF
TGTGCCAGCAGTTACTTATGGCTCGGACTAGCGGGAACCACAGATACGCAGTATTTT
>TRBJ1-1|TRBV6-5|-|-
CASRSRGNTEAFF
TGTGCCAGCAGAAGCAGGGGGAACACTGAAGCTTTCTTT
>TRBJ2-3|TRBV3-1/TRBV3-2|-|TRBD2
CASSQLGSGTTRTDTQYF
TGTGCCAGCAGCCAATTGGGTAGCGGGACAACCCGCACAGATACGCAGTATTTT
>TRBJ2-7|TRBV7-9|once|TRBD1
CASSSGQGGFEQYF
TGTGCCAGCAGCTCCGGACAGGGAGGATTCGAGCAGTACTTC
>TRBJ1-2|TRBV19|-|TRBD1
CASSIGQGAHYGYTF
TGTGCCAGTAGTATCGGACAGGGGGCTCACTATGGCTACACCTTC
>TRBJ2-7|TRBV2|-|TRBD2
CASSGTSGSSYEQYF
TGTGCCAGCTCGGGGACTAGCGGGAGCTCCTACGAGCAGTACTTC
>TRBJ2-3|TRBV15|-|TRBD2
CATSPQRGPTDTQYF
TGTGCCACCAGCCCCCAGCGGGGACCCACAGATACGCAGTATTTT